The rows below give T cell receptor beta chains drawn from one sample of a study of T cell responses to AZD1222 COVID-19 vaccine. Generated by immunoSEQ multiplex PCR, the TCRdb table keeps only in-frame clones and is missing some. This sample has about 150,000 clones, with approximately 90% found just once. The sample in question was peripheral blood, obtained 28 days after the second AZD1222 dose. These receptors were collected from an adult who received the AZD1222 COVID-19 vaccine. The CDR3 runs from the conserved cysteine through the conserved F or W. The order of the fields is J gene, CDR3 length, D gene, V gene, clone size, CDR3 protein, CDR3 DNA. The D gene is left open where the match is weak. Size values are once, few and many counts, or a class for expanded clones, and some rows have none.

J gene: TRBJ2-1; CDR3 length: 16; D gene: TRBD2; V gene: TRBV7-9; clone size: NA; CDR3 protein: CASSLRSGGTYNEQFF; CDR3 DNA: TGTGCCAGCAGCTTAAGAAGCGGGGGAACCTACAATGAGCAGTTCTTC
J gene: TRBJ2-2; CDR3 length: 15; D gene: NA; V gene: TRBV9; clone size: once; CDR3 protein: CASSAGDGRTGELFF; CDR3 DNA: TGTGCCAGCAGCGCCGGAGACGGACGGACCGGGGAGCTGTTTTTT
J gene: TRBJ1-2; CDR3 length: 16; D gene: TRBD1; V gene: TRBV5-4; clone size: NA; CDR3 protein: CASSPLQGARGDGYTF; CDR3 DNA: TGTGCCAGCAGCCCCCTACAGGGGGCAAGGGGGGATGGCTACACCTTC
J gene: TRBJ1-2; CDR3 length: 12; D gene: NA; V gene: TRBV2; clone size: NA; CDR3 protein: CASSEVGGGYTF; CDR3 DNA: TGTGCCAGCAGTGAAGTAGGTGGCGGCTACACCTTC
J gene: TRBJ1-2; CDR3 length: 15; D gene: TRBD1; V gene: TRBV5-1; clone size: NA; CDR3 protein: CASTIEETGTYGYTF; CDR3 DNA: TGCGCCAGCACCATAGAGGAGACAGGGACGTATGGCTACACCTTC
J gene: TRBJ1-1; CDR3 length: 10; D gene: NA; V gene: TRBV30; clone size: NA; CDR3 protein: CAWSWYGAFF; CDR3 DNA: TGTGCCTGGAGTTGGTATGGGGCTTTCTTT
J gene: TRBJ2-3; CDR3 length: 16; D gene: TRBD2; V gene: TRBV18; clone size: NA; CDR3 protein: CASSPLGLAGTDTQYF; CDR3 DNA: TGTGCCAGCTCACCACTGGGACTAGCTGGCACAGATACGCAGTATTTT
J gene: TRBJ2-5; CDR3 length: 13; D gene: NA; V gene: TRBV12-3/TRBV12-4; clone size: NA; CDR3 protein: CASSSGAEETQYF; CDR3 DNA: TGTGCCAGCAGCTCGGGGGCGGAGGAGACCCAGTACTTC
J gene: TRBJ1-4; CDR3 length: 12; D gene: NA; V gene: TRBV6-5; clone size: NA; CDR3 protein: CASRLGYEKLFF; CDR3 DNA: TGTGCCAGCAGGCTAGGGTACGAAAAACTGTTTTTT
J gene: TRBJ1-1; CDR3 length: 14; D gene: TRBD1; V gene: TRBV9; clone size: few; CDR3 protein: CASSVGQGEVEAFF; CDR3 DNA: TGTGCCAGCAGCGTGGGACAGGGAGAGGTTGAAGCTTTCTTT
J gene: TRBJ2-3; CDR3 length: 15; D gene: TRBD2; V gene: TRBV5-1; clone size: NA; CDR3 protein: CASSRSGGAEDTQYF; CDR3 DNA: TGCGCCAGCAGCCGAAGCGGGGGGGCAGAGGATACGCAGTATTTT
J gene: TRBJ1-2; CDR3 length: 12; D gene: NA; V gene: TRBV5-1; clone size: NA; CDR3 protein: CASSPQGGGYTF; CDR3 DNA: TGCGCCAGCAGCCCTCAGGGAGGCGGCTACACCTTC
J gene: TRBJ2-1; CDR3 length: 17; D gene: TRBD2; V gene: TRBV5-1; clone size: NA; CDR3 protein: CASRLNQGLAGVNEQFF; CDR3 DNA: TGCGCCAGCAGACTAAACCAGGGACTAGCGGGGGTCAATGAGCAGTTCTTC
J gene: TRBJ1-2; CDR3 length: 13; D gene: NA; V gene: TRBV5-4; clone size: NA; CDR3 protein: CASSEGLQDGYTF; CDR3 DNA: TGTGCCAGCAGCGAGGGACTGCAGGATGGCTACACCTTC
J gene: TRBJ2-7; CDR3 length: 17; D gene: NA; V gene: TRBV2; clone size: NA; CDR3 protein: CASSRRTPGRAYEEQYF; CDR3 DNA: TGTGCCAGCAGCCGAAGGACCCCGGGCAGGGCCTACGAGGAGCAGTACTTC
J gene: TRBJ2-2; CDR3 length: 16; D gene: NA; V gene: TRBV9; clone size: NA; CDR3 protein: CASSVKGHGHTGELFF; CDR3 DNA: TGTGCCAGCAGCGTGAAGGGGCATGGGCACACCGGGGAGCTGTTTTTT